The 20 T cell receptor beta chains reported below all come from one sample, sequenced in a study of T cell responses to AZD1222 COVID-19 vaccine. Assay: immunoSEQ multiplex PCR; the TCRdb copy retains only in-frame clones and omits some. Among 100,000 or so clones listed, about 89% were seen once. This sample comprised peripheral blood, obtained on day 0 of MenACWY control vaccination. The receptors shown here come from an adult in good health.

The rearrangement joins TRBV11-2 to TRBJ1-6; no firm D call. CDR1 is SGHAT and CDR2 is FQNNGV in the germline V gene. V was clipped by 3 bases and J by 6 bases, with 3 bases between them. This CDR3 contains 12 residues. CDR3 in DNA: TGTGCCAGCAGCTTGGCTAATTCACCCCTCCACTTT. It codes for CASSLANSPLHF.

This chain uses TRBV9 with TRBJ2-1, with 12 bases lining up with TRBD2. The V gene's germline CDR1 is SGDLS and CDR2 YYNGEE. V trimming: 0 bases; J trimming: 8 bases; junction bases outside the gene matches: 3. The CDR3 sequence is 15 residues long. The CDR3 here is CASSVVSSGRDEQFF. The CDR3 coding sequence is TGTGCCAGCAGCGTAGTATCTAGCGGGAGGGATGAGCAGTTCTTC.

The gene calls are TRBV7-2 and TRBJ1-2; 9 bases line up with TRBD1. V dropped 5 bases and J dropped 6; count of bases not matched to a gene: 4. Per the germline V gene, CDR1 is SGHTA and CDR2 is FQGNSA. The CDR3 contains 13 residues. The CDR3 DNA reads TGTGCCAGCAGCCTCGGGACAGGGAATGGCTACACCTTC. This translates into CASSLGTGNGYTF.

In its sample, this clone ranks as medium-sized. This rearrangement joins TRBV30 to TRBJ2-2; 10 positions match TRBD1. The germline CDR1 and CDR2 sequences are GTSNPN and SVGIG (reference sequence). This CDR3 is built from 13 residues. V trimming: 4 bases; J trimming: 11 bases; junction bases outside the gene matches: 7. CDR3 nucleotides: TGTGCCTGGAAGGGGACAGGGGAGAAAGAGCTGTTTTTT. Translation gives CAWKGTGEKELFF. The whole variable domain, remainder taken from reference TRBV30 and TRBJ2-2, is SQTIHQWPATLVQPVGSPLSLECTVEGTSNPNLYWYRQAAGRGLQLLFYSVGIGQISSEVPQNLSASRPQDRQFILSSKKLLLSDSGFYLCAWKGTGEKELFFGEGSRLTVL.

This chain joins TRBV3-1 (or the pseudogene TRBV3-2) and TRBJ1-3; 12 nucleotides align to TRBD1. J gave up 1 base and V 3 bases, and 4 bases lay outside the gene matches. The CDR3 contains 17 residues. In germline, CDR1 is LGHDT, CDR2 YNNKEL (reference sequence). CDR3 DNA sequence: TGTGCCAGCAGCCAGAGGGGACAGGGGGCTTCTGGAAACACCATATATTTT. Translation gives CASSQRGQGASGNTIYF.

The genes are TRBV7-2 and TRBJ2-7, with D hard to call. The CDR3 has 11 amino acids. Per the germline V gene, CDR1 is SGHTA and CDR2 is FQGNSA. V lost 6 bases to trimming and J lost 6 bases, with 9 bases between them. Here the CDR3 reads CASRANLEQYF. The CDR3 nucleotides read TGTGCCAGCAGGGCCAATCTCGAGCAGTACTTC.

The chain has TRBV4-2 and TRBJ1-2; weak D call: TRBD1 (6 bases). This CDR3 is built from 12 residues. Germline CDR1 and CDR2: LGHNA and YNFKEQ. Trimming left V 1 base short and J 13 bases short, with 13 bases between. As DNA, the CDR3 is TGTGCCAGCAGCCAAGGGGGGGCAGGACGCACCTTC. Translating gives CASSQGGAGRTF.

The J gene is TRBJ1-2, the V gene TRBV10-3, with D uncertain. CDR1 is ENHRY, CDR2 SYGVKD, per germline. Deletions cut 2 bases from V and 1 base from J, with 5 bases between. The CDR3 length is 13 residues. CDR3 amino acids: CAISEDGNYGYTF. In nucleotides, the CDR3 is TGTGCCATCAGTGAGGACGGTAACTATGGCTACACCTTC.

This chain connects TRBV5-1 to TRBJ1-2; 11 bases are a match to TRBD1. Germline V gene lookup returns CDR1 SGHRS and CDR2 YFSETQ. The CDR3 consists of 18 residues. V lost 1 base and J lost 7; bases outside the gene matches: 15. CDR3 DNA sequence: TGCGCCAGCAGCTTGTTCGGACAGGGGGCGGAAGAACGGGGTGGCTACACCTTC. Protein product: CASSLFGQGAEERGGYTF.

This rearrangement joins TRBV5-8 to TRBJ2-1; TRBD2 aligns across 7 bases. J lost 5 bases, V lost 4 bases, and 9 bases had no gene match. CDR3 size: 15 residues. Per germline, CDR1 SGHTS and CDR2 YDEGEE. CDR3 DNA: TGTGCCAGCAGCCGGACTAGACTTCGCGACAATGAGCAGTTCTTC. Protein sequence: CASSRTRLRDNEQFF. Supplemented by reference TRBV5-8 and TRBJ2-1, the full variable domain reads EAGVTQSPTHLIKTRGQQATLRCSPISGHTSVYWYQQALGLGLQFLLWYDEGEERNRGNFPPRFSGRQFPNYSSELNVNALELEDSALYLCASSRTRLRDNEQFFGPGTRLTVL.

The chain's CDR3 is CAWSRMRTVNYGYTF. The CDR3 DNA sequence: TGTGCCTGGAGTCGGATGCGAACAGTGAACTATGGCTACACCTTC. This rearrangement joins TRBV30 to TRBJ1-2; D gene uncertain. This CDR3 region has 15 residues. V gave up 2 bases and J gave up 2 bases, with 15 bases separating them. Germline loops: CDR1 GTSNPN, CDR2 SVGIG (reference sequence).

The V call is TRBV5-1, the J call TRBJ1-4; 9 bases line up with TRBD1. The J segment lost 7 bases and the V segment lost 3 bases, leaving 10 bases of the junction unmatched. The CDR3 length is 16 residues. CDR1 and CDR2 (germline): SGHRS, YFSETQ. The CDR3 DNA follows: TGCGCCAGCAGCTCCGGGGCAACAGGGGGCGGTGAAAAACTGTTTTTT. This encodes CASSSGATGGGEKLFF.

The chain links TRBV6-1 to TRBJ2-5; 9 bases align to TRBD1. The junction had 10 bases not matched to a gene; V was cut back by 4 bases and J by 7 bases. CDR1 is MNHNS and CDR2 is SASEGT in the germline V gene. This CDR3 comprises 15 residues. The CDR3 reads CASSGGQGRVLTQYF. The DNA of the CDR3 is TGTGCCAGCAGTGGGGGACAGGGTAGGGTTTTGACCCAGTACTTC.

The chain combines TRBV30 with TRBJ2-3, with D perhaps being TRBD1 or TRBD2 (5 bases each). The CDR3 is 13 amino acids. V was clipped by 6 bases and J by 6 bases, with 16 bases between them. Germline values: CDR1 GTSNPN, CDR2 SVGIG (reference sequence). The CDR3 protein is CACQVRGRDTQYF. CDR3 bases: TGTGCCTGTCAAGTGAGGGGTCGGGATACGCAGTATTTT.

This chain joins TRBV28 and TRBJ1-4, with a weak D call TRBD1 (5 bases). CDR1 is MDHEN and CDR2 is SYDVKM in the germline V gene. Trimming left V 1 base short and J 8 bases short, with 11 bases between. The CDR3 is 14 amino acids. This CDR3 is CASSLLKQEEKLFF. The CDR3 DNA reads TGTGCCAGCAGTTTATTAAAACAGGAAGAAAAACTGTTTTTT.

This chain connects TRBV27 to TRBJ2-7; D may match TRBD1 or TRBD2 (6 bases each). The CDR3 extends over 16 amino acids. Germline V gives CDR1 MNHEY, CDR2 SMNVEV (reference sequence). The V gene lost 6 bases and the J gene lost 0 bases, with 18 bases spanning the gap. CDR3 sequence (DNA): TGTGCCAGCAGGGGGGGCCCTTGGTCGGGCTCCTACGAGCAGTACTTC. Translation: CASRGGPWSGSYEQYF.

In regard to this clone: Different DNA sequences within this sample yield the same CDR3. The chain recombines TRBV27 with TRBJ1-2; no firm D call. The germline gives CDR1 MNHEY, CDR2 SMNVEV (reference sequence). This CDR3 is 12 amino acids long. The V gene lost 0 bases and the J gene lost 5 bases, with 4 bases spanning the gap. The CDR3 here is CASSLSGYGYTF. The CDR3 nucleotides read TGTGCCAGCAGTTTATCGGGATATGGCTACACCTTC.

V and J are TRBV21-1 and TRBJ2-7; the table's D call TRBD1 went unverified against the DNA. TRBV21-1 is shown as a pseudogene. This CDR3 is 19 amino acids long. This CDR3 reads CASSPPPGQRSRSLYEQYF. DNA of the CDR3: TGTGCCAGCAGTCCACCGCCGGGACAACGATCTCGATCACTCTACGAGCAGTACTTC.

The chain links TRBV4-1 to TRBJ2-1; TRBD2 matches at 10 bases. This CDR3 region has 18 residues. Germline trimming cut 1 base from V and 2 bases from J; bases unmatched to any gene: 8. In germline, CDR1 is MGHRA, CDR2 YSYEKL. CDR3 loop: CASSQAPGTSDPYNEQFF. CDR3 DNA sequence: TGCGCCAGCAGCCAAGCCCCCGGGACTAGCGACCCCTACAATGAGCAGTTCTTC.

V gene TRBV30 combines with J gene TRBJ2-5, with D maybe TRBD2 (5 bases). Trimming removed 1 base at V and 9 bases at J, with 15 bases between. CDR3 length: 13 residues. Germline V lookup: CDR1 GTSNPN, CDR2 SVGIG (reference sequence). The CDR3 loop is CAWSGGSGKAQYF. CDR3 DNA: TGTGCCTGGAGTGGAGGGTCGGGGAAGGCCCAGTACTTC.